This T cell receptor (beta chain) was identified during a study of blood T cell repertoires in COVID-19. Looking at the study overall: Acute-phase and convalescent COVID-19 samples originated in the United States, Italy and Spain. Sample material is recorded as cDNA or gDNA derived from T cells, B-cell-depleted T cells, or PBMCs.

Trimming cost V 2 bases and J 6 bases; bases outside gene matches: 10. Germline assignment: CDR1 KGHSH and CDR2 LQKENI. This CDR3 region has 15 residues. Original analysis: Reference gene primer amplification gave nucleated cell count estimates. The repertoire was sequenced with immunoSEQ multiplex PCR; TCRdb's copy has only in-frame clones and lacks some. V, J and clone size are those of that table, while D and trimming were read from the DNA. The data hold about 160,000 clones, with roughly 90% observed a single time. The source is a man aged 55 to 70 with acute or convalescent COVID-19. Material: peripheral blood. The chain couples TRBV18 to TRBJ2-7; 7 bases align to TRBD2. CDR3 bases: TGTGCCAGCTCACCAGGCGAGGGAGGGGCAGGCGAGCAGTACTTC. Translating gives CASSPGEGGAGEQYF.